These T cell receptor beta chains were read from a single sample in a study of beta chain features in type 1 diabetes. Some clones are missing from TCRdb's copy, which holds only in-frame ones; the method was immunoSEQ multiplex PCR. This table has 130,000 to 150,000 clones, approximately 9.2% appearing once. Material: central memory CD4+ T cells from blood. These receptors all come from a man younger than 30 in good health. Each CDR3 is given without its conserved first and last residue. Some rows have no size entry. The others give once, few or many, or a class for an expanded clone.

few,TRBV12-5,ASGLGLAGGSYNEQF
few,TRBV5-1,ASSLTGQTGNTIY
NA,TRBV7-2,ASRLGAADTQY
NA,TRBV28,ASRPTENQPQH
NA,TRBV5-4,ASSLQTGNSYEQY
NA,TRBV18,ASSPDGLSHEKLF
few,TRBV6-5,ASSVDGANVLT
few,TRBV2,ASSEYRGYTGELF
NA,TRBV5-3,ARSLDYQETQY
NA,TRBV18,ASSPPGTPTGYT
few,TRBV4-3,ASSRRQSTDTQY
few,TRBV27,ASSLSVAGGPWDTQY
NA,TRBV28,ASSPGSSGANVLT
NA,TRBV27,ASSPDRAGANVLT
NA,TRBV10-1,ASSESTQGQETQY
few,TRBV11-2,ASSTSGGWQETQY
few,TRBV5-4,ASSASGGRNEQY
few,TRBV5-4,ASSLVTQGAGETQY
NA,TRBV30,AWSAGQSYGYT
few,TRBV25-1,ASSEYTGNGYT
few,TRBV6-1,ASRTTEGGAETQY
NA,TRBV20-1,SAGPYEQY
few,TRBV7-8,ASSPPVGVQETQY
NA,TRBV7-2,ASSYRTGPEQY
NA,TRBV7-2,ASSLFGDGGPDTQY
NA,TRBV5-5,ASSSTGGNSPLH
NA,TRBV4-3,ASSQTSSGGELF
NA,TRBV11-2,ASSLGAAGGRGTQY
NA,TRBV2,ASTQDRTYEQY
NA,TRBV18,ASSQTQGGNTEAF
few,TRBV7-2,ASSFPGQQKTQY
many,TRBV29-1,SVAVAGTGANVLT
few,TRBV7-2,ASSLYGTTQF
few,TRBV7-9,ASSLERAGGYEQY
NA,TRBV6-5,ASSYSGGGRNEQF
NA,TRBV5-1,ASSPSGGQRNTIY
few,TRBV7-2,ASSWSFGGGQTQY
NA,TRBV2,ASRRQGADYGYT
few,TRBV6-5,ASSFDQGNEQF
few,TRBV21-1,ASSKRNRGHYEQY
few,TRBV4-1,ASSQDGSGQGRSGGYT
NA,TRBV5-6,ASSAGTGGAYGYT
NA,TRBV14,ASSPGGNYGYT
NA,TRBV7-2,ASSWNRDGQPQH
few,TRBV27,ASSSFGTGPEQY
few,TRBV7-2,ASSLGLAGGRTQY
NA,TRBV5-4,ASSLGAGGHTQY
NA,TRBV28,ASSQTGSRETQY
few,TRBV11-2,ASSLVVGATTDTQY
many,TRBV29-1,SASSGTGYEQY
NA,TRBV7-8,ASSKGPTSGRTDTQY
few,TRBV7-9,ASSFSGSTNTGELF
few,TRBV7-7,ASSPTGTGSNEQY
NA,TRBV9,ASSVAGYNSPLH
few,TRBV11-3,ASSPGHRGSYEQY
few,TRBV11-2,ASSTQGGEQY
few,TRBV29-1,SVPVRAYNEQF